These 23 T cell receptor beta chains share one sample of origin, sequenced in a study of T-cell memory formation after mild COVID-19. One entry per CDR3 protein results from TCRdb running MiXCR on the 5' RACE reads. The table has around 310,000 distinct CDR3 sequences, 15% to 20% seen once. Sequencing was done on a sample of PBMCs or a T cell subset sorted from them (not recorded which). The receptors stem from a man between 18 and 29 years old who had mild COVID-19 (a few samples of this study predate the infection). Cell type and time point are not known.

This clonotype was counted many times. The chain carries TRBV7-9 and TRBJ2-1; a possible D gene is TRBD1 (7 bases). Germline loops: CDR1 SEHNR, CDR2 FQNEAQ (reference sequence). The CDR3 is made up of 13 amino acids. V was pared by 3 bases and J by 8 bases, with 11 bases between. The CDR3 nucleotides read TGTGCCAGCAGCTTGGCAGGGGGGCATGAGCAGTTCTTC. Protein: CASSLAGGHEQFF.

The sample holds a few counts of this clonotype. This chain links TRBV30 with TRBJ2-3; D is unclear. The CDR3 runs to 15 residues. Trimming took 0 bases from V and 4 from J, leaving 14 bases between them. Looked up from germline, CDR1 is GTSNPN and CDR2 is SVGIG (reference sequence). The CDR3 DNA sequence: TGTGCCTGGAGTGTCCTGCATCATCCCTCAGATACGCAGTATTTT. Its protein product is CAWSVLHHPSDTQYF.

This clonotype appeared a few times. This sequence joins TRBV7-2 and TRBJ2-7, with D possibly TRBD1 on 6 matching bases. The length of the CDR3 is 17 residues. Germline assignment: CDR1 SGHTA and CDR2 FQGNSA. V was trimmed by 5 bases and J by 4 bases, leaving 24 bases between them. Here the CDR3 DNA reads TGTGCCAGCAGCATTCCCAGGGGTCTGCCGGGGCAGTACGAGCAGTACGTC. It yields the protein CASSIPRGLPGQYEQYV.

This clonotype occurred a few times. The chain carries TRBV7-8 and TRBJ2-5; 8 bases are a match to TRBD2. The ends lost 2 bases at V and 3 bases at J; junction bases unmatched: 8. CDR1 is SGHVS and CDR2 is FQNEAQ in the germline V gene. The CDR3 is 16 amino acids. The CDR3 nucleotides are TGTGCCAGCAGCTTAAATCGTGGACTAGCAAAAGAGACCCAGTACTTC. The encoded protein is CASSLNRGLAKETQYF. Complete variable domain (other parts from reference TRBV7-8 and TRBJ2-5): GAGVSQSPRYKVAKRGQDVALRCDPISGHVSLFWYQQALGQGPEFLTYFQNEAQLDKSGLPSDRFFAERPEGSVSTLKIQRTQQEDSAVYLCASSLNRGLAKETQYFGPGTRLLVL.

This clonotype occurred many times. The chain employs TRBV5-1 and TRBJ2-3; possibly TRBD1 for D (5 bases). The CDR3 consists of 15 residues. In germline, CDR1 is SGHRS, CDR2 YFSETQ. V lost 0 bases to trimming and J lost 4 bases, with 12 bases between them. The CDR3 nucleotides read TGCGCCAGCAGCTTGGGGGGCCGCCCCCCAGATACGCAGTATTTT. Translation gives CASSLGGRPPDTQYF.

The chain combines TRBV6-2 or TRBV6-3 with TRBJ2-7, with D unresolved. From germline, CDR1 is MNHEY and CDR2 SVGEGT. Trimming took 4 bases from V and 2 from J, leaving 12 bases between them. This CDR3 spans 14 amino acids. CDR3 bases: TGTGCCAGCAGTTTGCCAGGTTGGCCCTACGAGCAGTACGTC. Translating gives CASSLPGWPYEQYV.

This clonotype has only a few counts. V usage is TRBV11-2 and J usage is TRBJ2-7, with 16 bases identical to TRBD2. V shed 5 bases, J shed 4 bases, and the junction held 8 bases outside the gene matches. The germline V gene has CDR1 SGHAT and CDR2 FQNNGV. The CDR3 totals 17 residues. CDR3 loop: CASSTLGLAGGRYEQYV. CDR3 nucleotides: TGTGCCAGCAGCACCCTGGGACTAGCGGGGGGGCGGTACGAGCAGTACGTC.

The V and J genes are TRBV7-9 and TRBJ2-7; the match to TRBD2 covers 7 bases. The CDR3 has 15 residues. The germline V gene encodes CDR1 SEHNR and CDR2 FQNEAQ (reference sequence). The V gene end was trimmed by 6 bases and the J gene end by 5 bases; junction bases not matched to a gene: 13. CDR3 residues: CASSLRGVAGDEQYF. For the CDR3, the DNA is TGTGCCAGCAGTCTCCGGGGGGTAGCCGGGGACGAGCAGTACTTC.

The CDR3 spells CASSFGLFYGYTF. The CDR3 DNA follows: TGTGCCAGCAGCTTCGGGTTATTCTATGGCTACACCTTC. The chain carries TRBV7-2 and TRBJ1-2; D remains ambiguous. Germline-derived CDR1 and CDR2 are SGHTA and FQGNSA. The V gene lost 3 bases and the J gene lost 4 bases, with 9 bases spanning the gap. The CDR3 is made up of 13 amino acids.

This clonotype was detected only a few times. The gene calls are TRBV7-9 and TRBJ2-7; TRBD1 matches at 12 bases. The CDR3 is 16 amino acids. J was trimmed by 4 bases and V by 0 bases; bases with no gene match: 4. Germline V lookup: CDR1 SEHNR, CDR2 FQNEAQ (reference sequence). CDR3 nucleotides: TGTGCCAGCAGCTTAGCGGGACAGGGGGCACCTTACGAGCAGTACTTC. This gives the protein CASSLAGQGAPYEQYF.

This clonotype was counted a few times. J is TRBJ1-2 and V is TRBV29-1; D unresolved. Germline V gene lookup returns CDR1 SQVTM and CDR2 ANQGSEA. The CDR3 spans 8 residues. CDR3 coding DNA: TGCAGTGTGGGTGGCTACACCTTC. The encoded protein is CSVGGYTF. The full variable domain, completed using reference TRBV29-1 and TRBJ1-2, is SAVISQKPSRDICQRGTSLTIQCQVDSQVTMMFWYRQQPGQSLTLIATANQGSEATYESGFVIDKFPISRPNLTFSTLTVSNMSPEDSSIYLCSVGGYTFGSGTRLTVV.

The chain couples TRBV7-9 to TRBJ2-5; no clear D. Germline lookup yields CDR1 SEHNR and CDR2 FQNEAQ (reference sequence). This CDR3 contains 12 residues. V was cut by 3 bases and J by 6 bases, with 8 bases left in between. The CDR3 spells CASSFLEKTQYF. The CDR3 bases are TGTGCCAGCAGCTTTCTAGAGAAGACCCAGTACTTC.

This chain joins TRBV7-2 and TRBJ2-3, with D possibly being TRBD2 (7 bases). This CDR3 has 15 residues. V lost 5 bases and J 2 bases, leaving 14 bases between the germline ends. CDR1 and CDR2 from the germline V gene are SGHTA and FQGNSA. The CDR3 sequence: CASSHRGGDTDTQYF. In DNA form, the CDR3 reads TGTGCCAGCAGCCACCGCGGGGGCGACACAGATACGCAGTATTTT.

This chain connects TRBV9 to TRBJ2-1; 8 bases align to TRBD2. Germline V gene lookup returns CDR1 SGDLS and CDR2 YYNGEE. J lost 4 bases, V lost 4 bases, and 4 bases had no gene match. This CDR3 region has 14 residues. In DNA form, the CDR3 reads TGTGCCAGCAGCCGGGGGGGCAAATACAATGAGCAGTTCTTC. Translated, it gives CASSRGGKYNEQFF.

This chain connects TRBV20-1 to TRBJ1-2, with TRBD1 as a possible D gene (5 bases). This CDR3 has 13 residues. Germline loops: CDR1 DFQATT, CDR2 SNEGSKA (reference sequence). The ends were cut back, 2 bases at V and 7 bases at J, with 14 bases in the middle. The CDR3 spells CSARPGFTGGYTF. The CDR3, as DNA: TGCAGTGCTAGACCAGGGTTTACGGGTGGCTACACCTTC.

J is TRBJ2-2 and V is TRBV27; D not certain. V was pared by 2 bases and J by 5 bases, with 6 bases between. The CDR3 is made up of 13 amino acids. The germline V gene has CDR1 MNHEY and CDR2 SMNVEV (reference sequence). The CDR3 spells CASSLPLTGELFF. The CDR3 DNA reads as TGTGCCAGCAGTTTACCGTTGACCGGGGAGCTGTTTTTT.

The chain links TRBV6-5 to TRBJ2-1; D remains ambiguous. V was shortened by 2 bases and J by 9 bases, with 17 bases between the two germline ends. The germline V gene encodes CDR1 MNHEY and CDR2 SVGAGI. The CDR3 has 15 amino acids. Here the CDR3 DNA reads TGTGCCAGCAGTTACGACCTCGGCACCTCGACTGAGCAGTTCTTC. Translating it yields CASSYDLGTSTEQFF.

The CDR3 DNA is TGCGCCAGCAGCCCTGGACTAGCTTCAAGCACAGATACGCAGTATTTT. Encoded protein: CASSPGLASSTDTQYF. V is TRBV5-1 and J is TRBJ2-3; the match to TRBD2 covers 8 bases. The CDR3 covers 16 residues. From germline, CDR1 is SGHRS and CDR2 YFSETQ. With V trimmed by 4 bases and J by 0 bases, 7 bases remained unmatched. The full variable domain, rest sourced from reference TRBV5-1 and TRBJ2-3, is KAGVTQTPRYLIKTRGQQVTLSCSPISGHRSVSWYQQTPGQGLQFLFEYFSETQRNKGNFPGRFSGRQFSNSRSEMNVSTLELGDSALYLCASSPGLASSTDTQYFGPGTRLTVL.

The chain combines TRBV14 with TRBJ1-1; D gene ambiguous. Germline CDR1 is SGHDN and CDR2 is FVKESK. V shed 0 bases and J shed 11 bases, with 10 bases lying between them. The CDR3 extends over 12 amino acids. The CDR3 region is CASSQDSRRAFF. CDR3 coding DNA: TGTGCCAGCAGCCAAGACAGCCGGAGGGCTTTCTTT.

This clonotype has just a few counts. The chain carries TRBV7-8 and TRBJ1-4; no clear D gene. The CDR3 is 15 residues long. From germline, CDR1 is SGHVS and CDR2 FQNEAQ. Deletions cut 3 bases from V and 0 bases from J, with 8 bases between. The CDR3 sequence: CASSLYSATNEKLFF. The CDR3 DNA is TGTGCCAGCAGCTTGTACAGTGCAACTAATGAAAAACTGTTTTTT.

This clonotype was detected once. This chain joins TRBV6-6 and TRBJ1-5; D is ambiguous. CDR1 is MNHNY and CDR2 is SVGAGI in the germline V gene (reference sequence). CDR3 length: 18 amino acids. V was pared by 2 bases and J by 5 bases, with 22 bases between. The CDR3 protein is CASSYGNRDGYSYQPQHF. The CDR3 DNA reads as TGTGCCAGCAGTTACGGTAACCGGGATGGGTATTCTTATCAGCCCCAGCATTTT.

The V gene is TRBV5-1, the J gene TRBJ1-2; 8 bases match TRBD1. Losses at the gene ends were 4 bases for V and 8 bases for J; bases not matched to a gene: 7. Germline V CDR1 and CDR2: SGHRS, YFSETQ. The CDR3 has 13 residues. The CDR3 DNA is TGCGCCAGCAGCGCCCGGACAGGGAGCGGCTACACCTTC. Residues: CASSARTGSGYTF.

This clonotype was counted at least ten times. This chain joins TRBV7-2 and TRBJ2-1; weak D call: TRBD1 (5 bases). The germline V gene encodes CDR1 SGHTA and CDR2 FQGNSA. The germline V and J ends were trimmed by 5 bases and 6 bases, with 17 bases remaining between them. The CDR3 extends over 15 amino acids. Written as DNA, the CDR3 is TGTGCCAGCAGCCCCGAGTCAGGGTCGGTCAATGAGCAGTTCTTC. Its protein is CASSPESGSVNEQFF.